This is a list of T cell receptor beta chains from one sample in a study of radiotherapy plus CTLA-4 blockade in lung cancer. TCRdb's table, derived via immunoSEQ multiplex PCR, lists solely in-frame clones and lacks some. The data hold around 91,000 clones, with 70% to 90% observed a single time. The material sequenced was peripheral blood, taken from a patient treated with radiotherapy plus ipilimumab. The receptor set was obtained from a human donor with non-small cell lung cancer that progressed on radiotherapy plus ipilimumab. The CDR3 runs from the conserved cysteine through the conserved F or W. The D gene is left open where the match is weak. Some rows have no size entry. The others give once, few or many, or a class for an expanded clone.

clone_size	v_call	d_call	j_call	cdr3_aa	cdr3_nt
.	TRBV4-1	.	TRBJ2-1	CASSQGPYNEQFF	TGCGCCAGCAGCCAAGGGCCCTACAATGAGCAGTTCTTC
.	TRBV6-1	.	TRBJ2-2	CASIQILPGELFF	TGTGCCAGCATTCAGATTCTACCCGGGGAGCTGTTTTTT
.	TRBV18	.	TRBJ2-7	CASSPTTYEQYF	TGTGCCAGCTCACCCACCACCTACGAGCAGTACTTC
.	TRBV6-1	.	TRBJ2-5	CASSGLGTKETQYF	TGTGCCAGCAGTGGATTAGGTACCAAAGAGACCCAGTACTTC
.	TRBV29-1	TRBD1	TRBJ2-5	CSVDGQEETQYF	TGCAGCGTCGACGGACAGGAAGAGACCCAGTACTTC
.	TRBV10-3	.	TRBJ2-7	CAIGRSFLGDEQYF	TGTGCCATCGGGCGGTCGTTCCTGGGGGACGAGCAGTACTTC
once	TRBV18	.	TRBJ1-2	CASSPMGGADYGYTF	TGTGCCAGCTCACCAATGGGGGGCGCAGACTATGGCTACACCTTC
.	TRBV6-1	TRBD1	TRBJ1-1	CASSEAAAFRDSSLFALFF	TGTGCCAGCAGTGAAGCTGCGGCGTTCCGGGACAGTTCGTTGTTTGCGCTTTTCTTT
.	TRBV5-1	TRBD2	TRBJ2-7	CASSLDLAGGREQYF	TGCGCCAGCAGCTTGGATCTAGCGGGGGGAAGGGAGCAGTACTTC
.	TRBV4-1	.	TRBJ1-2	CASSQVDGYGYTF	TGCGCCAGCAGCCAAGTTGATGGCTATGGCTACACCTTC
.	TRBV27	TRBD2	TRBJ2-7	CASSLRGLAGSYEQYF	TGTGCCAGCAGTTTACGGGGACTAGCGGGCTCCTACGAGCAGTACTTC
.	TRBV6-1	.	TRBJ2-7	CASSEVDRPRDF	TGTGCCAGCAGTGAAGTGGACAGACCAAGGGACTTC
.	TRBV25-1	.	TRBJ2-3	CASSEGGTFSTDTQYF	TGTGCCAGCAGTGAAGGTGGGACATTCAGCACAGATACGCAGTATTTT
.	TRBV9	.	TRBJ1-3	CASSADTGSSGNTIYF	TGTGCCAGCAGCGCAGACACAGGGAGCTCTGGAAACACCATATATTTT
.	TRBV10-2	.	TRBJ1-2	CASSESKAGYYGYTF	TGCGCCAGCAGTGAGTCCAAGGCGGGGTATTATGGCTACACCTTC
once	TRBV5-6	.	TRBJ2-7	CASSLDPVLARYEQYF	TGTGCCAGCAGCTTGGACCCCGTACTAGCTCGGTACGAGCAGTACTTC
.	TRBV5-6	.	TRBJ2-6	CASSLDITETGANVLTF	TGTGCCAGCAGCTTGGACATAACGGAGACTGGGGCCAACGTCCTGACTTTC
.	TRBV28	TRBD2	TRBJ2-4	CASSPRTSGRGVQYF	TGTGCCAGCAGCCCCAGGACTAGCGGGAGGGGTGTTCAGTACTTC
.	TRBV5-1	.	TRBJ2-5	CASSTGRQETQYF	TGCGCCAGCAGCACCGGACGTCAAGAGACCCAGTACTTC
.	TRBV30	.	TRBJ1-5	CAWSESGISNQPQHF	TGTGCCTGGAGTGAATCGGGGATCAGCAATCAGCCCCAGCATTTT
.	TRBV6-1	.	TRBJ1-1	CASHRNTEAFF	TGTGCCAGCCACAGAAACACTGAAGCTTTCTTT
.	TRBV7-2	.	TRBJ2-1	CASSLMKGYNEQFF	TGTGCCAGCAGCTTGATGAAGGGCTACAATGAGCAGTTCTTC
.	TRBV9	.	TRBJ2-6	CASSTSGANVLTF	TGTGCCAGCAGCACCTCTGGGGCCAACGTCCTGACTTTC
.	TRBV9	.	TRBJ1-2	CASSVGDINYGYTF	TGTGCCAGCAGCGTAGGAGACATCAACTATGGCTACACCTTC
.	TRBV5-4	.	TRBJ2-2	CASSSRVGELFF	TGTGCCAGCAGCTCACGGGTCGGGGAGCTGTTTTTT
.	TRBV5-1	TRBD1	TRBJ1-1	CASSSGQTNTEAFF	TGCGCCAGCAGCTCGGGACAGACGAACACTGAAGCTTTCTTT
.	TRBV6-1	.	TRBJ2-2	CASSEVGGNTGELFF	TGTGCCAGCAGTGAAGTCGGCGGGAACACCGGGGAGCTGTTTTTT
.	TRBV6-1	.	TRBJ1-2	CASSEGPSVTAYGYTF	TGTGCCAGCAGTGAGGGACCTTCCGTTACCGCTTATGGCTACACCTTC